Listed below are T cell receptor beta chains from one sample, sequenced in a study of cytomegalovirus exposure and HLA in healthy donors. Profiled with immunoSEQ multiplex PCR; TCRdb holds only in-frame clones, not every one. The sample carries more than 80,000 clones, roughly 79% recorded once. The material sequenced was PBMCs. The receptors were sampled from a man younger than 30 in good health and CMV-seropositive. Each CDR3 is given with its conserved first and last residue. Fields, in order: D gene, J gene, V gene, clone size, CDR3 DNA, CDR3 protein. A D gene is named only where the DNA matches it firmly. Size tells how often a clone was seen (once, few, many) or the class of an expanded clone, and some rows leave it out.

D gene: TRBD2
J gene: TRBJ2-3
V gene: TRBV5-1
clone size: -
CDR3 DNA: TGCGCCAGCAGCCATGGGACTAGCGGAGAAGATACGCAGTATTTT
CDR3 protein: CASSHGTSGEDTQYF

D gene: TRBD2
J gene: TRBJ2-7
V gene: TRBV4-1
clone size: -
CDR3 DNA: TGCGCCAGCAGCCTAGGGACTAGCGGATCCTACGAGCAGTACTTC
CDR3 protein: CASSLGTSGSYEQYF

D gene: -
J gene: TRBJ1-2
V gene: TRBV29-1
clone size: -
CDR3 DNA: TGCAGCGTTGATAGGGGGGGAGGCTACACCTTC
CDR3 protein: CSVDRGGGYTF

D gene: TRBD1
J gene: TRBJ1-2
V gene: TRBV23-1
clone size: -
CDR3 DNA: TGCGCCAGCAGTCAATCCGGGACAGACTATGGCTACACCTTC
CDR3 protein: CASSQSGTDYGYTF

D gene: -
J gene: TRBJ1-3
V gene: TRBV29-1
clone size: -
CDR3 DNA: TGCAGCGTTGCCGCCGGGTCTGGAAACACCATATATTTT
CDR3 protein: CSVAAGSGNTIYF

D gene: -
J gene: TRBJ2-7
V gene: TRBV7-6
clone size: -
CDR3 DNA: TGTGCCAGCAGCCGGGGGAGGCCCTACGAGCAGTACTTC
CDR3 protein: CASSRGRPYEQYF

D gene: -
J gene: TRBJ2-7
V gene: TRBV9
clone size: once
CDR3 DNA: TGTGCCAGCAGTGCAATTCAGGGGGGCCCCTACGAGCAGTACTTC
CDR3 protein: CASSAIQGGPYEQYF

D gene: -
J gene: TRBJ1-2
V gene: TRBV10-3
clone size: few
CDR3 DNA: TGTGCCATCAGTGAGAGAGGCAACTATGGCTACACCTTC
CDR3 protein: CAISERGNYGYTF

D gene: -
J gene: TRBJ2-1
V gene: TRBV28
clone size: few
CDR3 DNA: TGTGCCAGCACCCCGGGCGGGGAGCTCTGGAATGAGCAGTTCTTC
CDR3 protein: CASTPGGELWNEQFF

D gene: TRBD2
J gene: TRBJ2-1
V gene: TRBV5-1
clone size: -
CDR3 DNA: TGCGCCAGCAGCTTGGAGAGTAGCGGGAGGTTCGATGAGCAGTTCTTC
CDR3 protein: CASSLESSGRFDEQFF

D gene: -
J gene: TRBJ1-1
V gene: TRBV28
clone size: -
CDR3 DNA: TGTGCCAGCTACGCCGGGGGGTCTGAAGCTTTCTTT
CDR3 protein: CASYAGGSEAFF

D gene: -
J gene: TRBJ2-3
V gene: TRBV7-9
clone size: -
CDR3 DNA: TGTGCCAGCAGCTTTAAGGACGGGGGAAATACGCAGTATTTT
CDR3 protein: CASSFKDGGNTQYF

D gene: -
J gene: TRBJ1-2
V gene: TRBV7-6
clone size: once
CDR3 DNA: TGTGCCAGCAGCTTAGAAGCAGGTTATGGCTACACCTTC
CDR3 protein: CASSLEAGYGYTF

D gene: -
J gene: TRBJ1-5
V gene: TRBV9
clone size: -
CDR3 DNA: TGTGCCAGCAGCGTAGGCGGTAATAGCAATCAGCCCCAGCATTTT
CDR3 protein: CASSVGGNSNQPQHF

D gene: -
J gene: TRBJ1-1
V gene: TRBV27
clone size: -
CDR3 DNA: TGTGCCAGCAGTTTAGACAGAGCCTACACTGAAGCTTTCTTT
CDR3 protein: CASSLDRAYTEAFF

D gene: TRBD2
J gene: TRBJ2-2
V gene: TRBV7-7
clone size: -
CDR3 DNA: TGTGCTAGCAGCCCGGTACTAGCGGGGTCCACCGGGGAGCTGTTTTTT
CDR3 protein: CASSPVLAGSTGELFF

D gene: -
J gene: TRBJ2-1
V gene: TRBV9
clone size: -
CDR3 DNA: TGTGCCAGCAACCCCGGGGTTCTCAGTGAGCAGTTCTTC
CDR3 protein: CASNPGVLSEQFF

D gene: -
J gene: TRBJ2-7
V gene: TRBV9
clone size: -
CDR3 DNA: TGTGCCAGCAGCTCGGGGTTAGCAACCTACGAGCAGTACTTC
CDR3 protein: CASSSGLATYEQYF

D gene: -
J gene: TRBJ1-1
V gene: TRBV6-1
clone size: -
CDR3 DNA: TGTGCCAGCAGACAGGCGGCTACCGGCGCTGAAGCTTTCTTT
CDR3 protein: CASRQAATGAEAFF

D gene: -
J gene: TRBJ1-5
V gene: TRBV28
clone size: -
CDR3 DNA: TGTGCCAGCAGTGTCGCGAATCAGCCCCAGCATTTT
CDR3 protein: CASSVANQPQHF

D gene: TRBD2
J gene: TRBJ2-1
V gene: TRBV14
clone size: -
CDR3 DNA: TGTGCCAGCAGCCAAGAATGGCTAGCGGGCTGGAATGAGCAGTTCTTC
CDR3 protein: CASSQEWLAGWNEQFF

D gene: -
J gene: TRBJ1-1
V gene: TRBV30
clone size: -
CDR3 DNA: TGTGCCTCCTTTATGAACACTGAAGCTTTCTTT
CDR3 protein: CASFMNTEAFF

D gene: -
J gene: TRBJ1-2
V gene: TRBV29-1
clone size: -
CDR3 DNA: TGCAGCGTCATTCCGGCGGAGACAGGTCCGAACTATGGCTACACCTTC
CDR3 protein: CSVIPAETGPNYGYTF

D gene: TRBD1
J gene: TRBJ2-5
V gene: TRBV4-1
clone size: -
CDR3 DNA: TGCGCCAGCAGCCAAGGAGCAGGGGGTGAGACCCAGTACTTC
CDR3 protein: CASSQGAGGETQYF

D gene: -
J gene: TRBJ1-1
V gene: TRBV10-2
clone size: -
CDR3 DNA: TGCGCCAGCAGTGACCAACACGAGAACACTGAAGCTTTCTTT
CDR3 protein: CASSDQHENTEAFF

D gene: TRBD1
J gene: TRBJ1-2
V gene: TRBV6-5
clone size: -
CDR3 DNA: TGTGCCAGCGACAGGGGGAGGCAGAACTATGGCTACACCTTC
CDR3 protein: CASDRGRQNYGYTF

D gene: -
J gene: TRBJ1-1
V gene: TRBV6-5
clone size: -
CDR3 DNA: TGTGCCAGCAGTTACTCGAGTGGTCTAAGCACTGAAGCTTTCTTT
CDR3 protein: CASSYSSGLSTEAFF

D gene: -
J gene: TRBJ1-1
V gene: TRBV4-1
clone size: -
CDR3 DNA: TGCGCCAGTGCAGGGATCACTGAAGCTTTCTTT
CDR3 protein: CASAGITEAFF

D gene: -
J gene: TRBJ2-2
V gene: TRBV19
clone size: once
CDR3 DNA: TGTGCCAGTAGTGCGGGACGGGTCACCGGGGAGCTGTTTTTT
CDR3 protein: CASSAGRVTGELFF

D gene: -
J gene: TRBJ1-5
V gene: TRBV11-2
clone size: once
CDR3 DNA: TGTGCCAGCAGCTTAGATTCCCCTACCACGAGCAATCAGCCCCAGCATTTT
CDR3 protein: CASSLDSPTTSNQPQHF

D gene: -
J gene: TRBJ2-5
V gene: TRBV25-1
clone size: -
CDR3 DNA: TGTGCCAGCAGTGAATACAGGGCTGTTGAGACCCAGTACTTC
CDR3 protein: CASSEYRAVETQYF

D gene: TRBD1
J gene: TRBJ2-7
V gene: TRBV25-1
clone size: -
CDR3 DNA: TGTGCCAGCAGAAGGGACAGGGAGTCCGAGCAGTACTTC
CDR3 protein: CASRRDRESEQYF

D gene: -
J gene: TRBJ2-2
V gene: TRBV4-2
clone size: -
CDR3 DNA: TGTGCCAGCAGCCAAGCCGTGACAGTGAACACCGGGGAGCTGTTTTTT
CDR3 protein: CASSQAVTVNTGELFF

D gene: TRBD1
J gene: TRBJ2-6
V gene: TRBV4-1
clone size: -
CDR3 DNA: TGCGCCAGCAGCCAACCGGGACAGGGGACGTCTGGGGCCAACGTCCTGACTTTC
CDR3 protein: CASSQPGQGTSGANVLTF

D gene: TRBD1
J gene: TRBJ2-7
V gene: TRBV27
clone size: -
CDR3 DNA: TGTGCCAGCAGTACCAGGGACAGGGGACACCGCGAGCAGTACTTC
CDR3 protein: CASSTRDRGHREQYF

D gene: -
J gene: TRBJ1-1
V gene: TRBV28
clone size: -
CDR3 DNA: TGTGCCAGCAGTTTAGTCATGGCTGGCACTGAAGCTTTCTTT
CDR3 protein: CASSLVMAGTEAFF

D gene: TRBD2
J gene: TRBJ2-3
V gene: TRBV6-1
clone size: -
CDR3 DNA: TGTGCCAGCAGTGAAGGAGCGGGGAGCACAGATACGCAGTATTTT
CDR3 protein: CASSEGAGSTDTQYF

D gene: TRBD1
J gene: TRBJ2-2
V gene: TRBV18
clone size: -
CDR3 DNA: TGTGCCAGCTCAACCTTGACAGGGAAAGCCGGGGAGCTGTTTTTT
CDR3 protein: CASSTLTGKAGELFF

D gene: -
J gene: TRBJ2-7
V gene: TRBV6-6
clone size: -
CDR3 DNA: TGTGCCAGCGGGGATAGGGGACTTACCCCCTCCTACGAGCAGTACTTC
CDR3 protein: CASGDRGLTPSYEQYF

D gene: -
J gene: TRBJ2-1
V gene: TRBV6-6
clone size: -
CDR3 DNA: TGTGCCAGCATCCCAGACAGTCCTTTCGAGCAGTTCTTC
CDR3 protein: CASIPDSPFEQFF

D gene: TRBD1
J gene: TRBJ1-5
V gene: TRBV10-2
clone size: -
CDR3 DNA: TGCGCCAGCAGTCCAGGGACAGGGGTTAATCAGCCCCAGCATTTT
CDR3 protein: CASSPGTGVNQPQHF